Sequencing of this TCR beta chain was carried out in a study of blood T cell repertoires in COVID-19. CDR1 is SGHAT, CDR2 FQNNGV, per germline. The CDR3 is made up of 17 amino acids. Unmatched junction bases numbered 15, after V lost 5 bases and J lost 5 bases. In the original workflow: Using reference gene primer amplification, nucleated cell counts were estimated. The data were produced by immunoSEQ multiplex PCR, yet TCRdb's version contains in-frame clones alone and is incomplete. D and trimming were read from the DNA, whereas the V and J calls and clone size are those reported in that table. The data contain roughly 250,000 clones, approximately 87% of them singletons.

Sequencing input: peripheral blood. The chain joins TRBV11-2 to TRBJ2-5, with 9 bases that match TRBD2. The receptor's source is a woman aged 30 to 39 with COVID-19, enrolled during active disease. Here the CDR3 reads CASSPLVAGGQGETQYF. The CDR3 nucleotides are TGTGCCAGCAGCCCCCTAGTCGCGGGGGGGCAAGGGGAGACCCAGTACTTC.